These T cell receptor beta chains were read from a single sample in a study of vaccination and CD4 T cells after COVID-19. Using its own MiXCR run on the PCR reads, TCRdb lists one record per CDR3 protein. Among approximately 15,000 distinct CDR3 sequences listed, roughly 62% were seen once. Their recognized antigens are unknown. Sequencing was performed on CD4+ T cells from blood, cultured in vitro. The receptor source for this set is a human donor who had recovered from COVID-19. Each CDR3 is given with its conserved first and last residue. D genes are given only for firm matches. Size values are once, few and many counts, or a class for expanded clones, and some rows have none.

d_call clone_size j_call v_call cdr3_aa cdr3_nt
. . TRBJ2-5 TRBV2 CASADPGFVETQYF TGTGCCAGCGCAGATCCAGGGTTTGTGGAGACCCAGTACTTC
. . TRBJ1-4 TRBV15 CATSRLGRNPNEKLFF TGTGCCACCAGCAGGCTGGGACGGAACCCTAATGAAAAACTGTTTTTT
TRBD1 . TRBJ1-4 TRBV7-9 CASSSQGAKQRKLFF TGTGCCAGCAGCTCGCAGGGGGCGAAGCAACGGAAACTGTTTTTT
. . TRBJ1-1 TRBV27 CASSPGPSWNTEAFF TGTGCCAGCAGCCCCGGACCTTCGTGGAACACTGAAGCTTTCTTT
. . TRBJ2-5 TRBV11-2 CASSLEGTGRETQYF TGTGCCAGCAGCTTAGAGGGAACAGGGCGGGAGACCCAGTACTTC
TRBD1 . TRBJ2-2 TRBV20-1 CSAQTGGDTGELFF TGCAGTGCCCAGACAGGGGGCGACACCGGGGAGCTGTTTTTT
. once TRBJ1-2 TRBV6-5 CASSSRWRGYGYTF TGTGCCAGCAGTTCCCGTTGGAGGGGCTATGGCTACACCTTC
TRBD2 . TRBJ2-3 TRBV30 CAWSVRRTSGPTDTQYF TGTGCCTGGAGTGTACGGAGGACTAGCGGGCCTACAGATACGCAGTATTTT
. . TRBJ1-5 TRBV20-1 CSATATGFNQPQHF TGCAGTGCTACTGCAACAGGTTTTAACCAGCCCCAGCATTTT
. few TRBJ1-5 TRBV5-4 CASSSSYDSAQHF TGTGCCAGCAGCTCGTCATACGATTCCGCCCAGCATTTT
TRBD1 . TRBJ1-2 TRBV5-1 CASSLQGGQGNGYTF TGCGCCAGCAGCTTGCAGGGCGGACAGGGGAATGGCTACACCTTC
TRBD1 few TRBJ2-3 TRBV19 CASSIDGPGTGSTDTQYF TGTGCCAGTAGTATTGATGGCCCCGGGACAGGCTCCACAGATACGCAGTATTTT
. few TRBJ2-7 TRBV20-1 CSVVAAGEQYF TGCAGTGTCGTCGCCGCGGGCGAGCAGTACTTC
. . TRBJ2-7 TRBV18 CASSPGTSYEQYF TGTGCCAGCTCCCCCGGGACGTCCTACGAGCAGTACTTC
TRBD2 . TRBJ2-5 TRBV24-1 CATSPQPGLAGGGETQYF TGTGCCACCAGTCCCCAACCGGGACTAGCGGGAGGAGGAGAGACCCAGTACTTC
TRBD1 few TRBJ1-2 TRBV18 CASSPAAGQFNYGYTF TGTGCCAGCTCACCAGCGGCGGGACAGTTTAACTATGGCTACACCTTC
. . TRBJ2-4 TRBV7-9 CASSFQGENIQYF TGTGCCAGCAGCTTTCAAGGGGAAAACATTCAGTACTTC
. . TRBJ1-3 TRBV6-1 CASSPTTDSGNTIYF TGTGCCAGCAGCCCAACAACGGACAGCGGAAACACCATATATTTT
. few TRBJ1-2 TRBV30 CAWSRAYGYTF TGTGCCTGGAGCCGCGCCTATGGCTACACCTTC
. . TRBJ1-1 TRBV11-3 CASSLGSGPGREAFF TGTGCCAGCAGCTTAGGGTCCGGTCCGGGCCGGGAAGCTTTCTTT
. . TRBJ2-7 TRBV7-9 CASSLSRDEQYF TGTGCCAGCAGCTTATCGAGGGACGAGCAGTACTTC
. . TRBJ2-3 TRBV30 CAWSLRDTQYF TGTGCCTGGAGCCTGCGCGATACGCAGTATTTT
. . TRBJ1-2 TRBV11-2 CASSPRSGSYGYTF TGTGCCAGCAGCCCACGGAGCGGGTCGTATGGCTACACCTTC
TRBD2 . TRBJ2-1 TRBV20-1 CSARERENERFF TGCAGTGCTAGAGAGCGGGAGAATGAGCGGTTCTTC
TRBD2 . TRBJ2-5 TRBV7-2 CASSLGLAGDRETQYF TGTGCCAGCAGCTTGGGACTAGCGGGAGATAGAGAGACCCAGTACTTC
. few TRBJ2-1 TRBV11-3 CASSSGPVGNEQFF TGTGCCAGCAGTTCCGGCCCTGTGGGCAATGAGCAGTTCTTC
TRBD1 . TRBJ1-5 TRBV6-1 CASRDRGGSNQPQHF TGTGCCAGCAGGGACAGGGGAGGGAGCAATCAGCCCCAGCATTTT
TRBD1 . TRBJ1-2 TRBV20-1 CSARDRAGYTF TGCAGTGCTAGGGACAGGGCTGGCTACACCTTC
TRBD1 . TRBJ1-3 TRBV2 CASSSFGGQGAIPIYF TGTGCCAGCAGTAGTTTCGGCGGACAGGGGGCGATCCCCATATATTTT
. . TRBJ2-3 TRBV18 CASSPLDSADTQYF TGTGCCAGCTCCCCCCTTGACTCGGCAGATACGCAGTATTTT
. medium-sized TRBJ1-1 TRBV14 CASSPQTDTEAFF TGTGCCAGCAGCCCCCAAACTGACACTGAAGCTTTCTTT
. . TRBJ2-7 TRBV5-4 CASRGGGYEQYF TGTGCCAGCAGAGGCGGAGGCTACGAGCAGTACTTC
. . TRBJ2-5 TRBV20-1 CSARDLPLEETQYF TGCAGTGCTAGAGATCTGCCCCTGGAGGAGACCCAGTACTTC
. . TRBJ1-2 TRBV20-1 CSATPGDYGYTF TGCAGTGCTACCCCCGGGGACTATGGCTACACCTTC
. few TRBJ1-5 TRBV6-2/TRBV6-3 CASSLTANQPQHF TGTGCCAGCAGTTTGACGGCTAATCAGCCCCAGCATTTT
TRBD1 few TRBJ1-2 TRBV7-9 CASSDKTGLYGYTF TGTGCCAGCAGCGACAAGACAGGGCTCTATGGCTACACCTTC
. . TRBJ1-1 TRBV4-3 CARTGQTEAFF TGCGCCAGGACCGGACAGACTGAAGCTTTCTTT
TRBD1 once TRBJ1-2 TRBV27 CASRRDRGRSYGYTF TGTGCCAGCAGACGTGACAGGGGGCGAAGCTATGGCTACACCTTC
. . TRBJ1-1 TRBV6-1 CASTRSRVDTEAFF TGTGCCAGCACCCGAAGCAGGGTGGACACTGAAGCTTTCTTT
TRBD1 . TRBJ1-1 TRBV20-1 CSAYDRGPGNTEAFF TGCAGTGCATACGACAGGGGGCCAGGCAACACTGAAGCTTTCTTT
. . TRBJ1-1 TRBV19 CASSPVSSRATEAFF TGTGCCAGTAGTCCCGTTTCGTCCCGGGCCACTGAAGCTTTCTTT